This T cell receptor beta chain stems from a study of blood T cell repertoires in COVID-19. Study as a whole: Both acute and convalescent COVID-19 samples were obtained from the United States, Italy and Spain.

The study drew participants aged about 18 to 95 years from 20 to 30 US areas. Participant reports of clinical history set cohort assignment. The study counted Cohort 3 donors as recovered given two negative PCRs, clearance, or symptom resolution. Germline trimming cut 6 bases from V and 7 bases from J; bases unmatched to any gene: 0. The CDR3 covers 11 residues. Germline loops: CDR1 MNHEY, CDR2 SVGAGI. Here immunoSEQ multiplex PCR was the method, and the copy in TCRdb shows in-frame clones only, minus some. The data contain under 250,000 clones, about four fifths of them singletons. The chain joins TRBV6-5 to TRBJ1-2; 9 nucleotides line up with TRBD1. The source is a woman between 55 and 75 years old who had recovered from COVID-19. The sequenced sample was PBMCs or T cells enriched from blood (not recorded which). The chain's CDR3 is CASRTGGGYTF. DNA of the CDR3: TGTGCCAGCAGGACAGGGGGTGGCTACACCTTC.